A selection of T cell receptor beta chains follows, all from one sample in a study of human T cells and chemical hapten exposure. One entry per CDR3 protein results from TCRdb running MiXCR on the 5' RACE reads. The top ten hold approximately 6.2% of the sample, which has 75,000 or so distinct CDR3 sequences, approximately 15% seen once. These receptors originate from a female donor in good health. Each CDR3 is given with its conserved first and last residue. D genes are given only for firm matches. The size of a clone is reported for some rows only, either as once, few or many, or as a class for expanded clones.

v_call	d_call	clone_size	j_call	cdr3_aa	cdr3_nt
TRBV29-1	TRBD1	NA	TRBJ2-2	CSAMTGLATGELFF	TGCAGCGCCATGACAGGGTTAGCCACCGGGGAGCTGTTTTTT
TRBV20-1	TRBD2	few	TRBJ2-4	CSATLAGAKNIQYF	TGCAGTGCTACTCTAGCGGGAGCCAAAAACATTCAGTACTTC
TRBV5-4	NA	NA	TRBJ1-2	CASSQPQGGTYGYTF	TGTGCCAGCAGCCAACCCCAGGGCGGTACCTATGGCTACACCTTC
TRBV28	NA	NA	TRBJ1-5	CASSSPEGGWDQPQHF	TGTGCCAGCAGTTCCCCCGAGGGGGGCTGGGATCAGCCCCAGCATTTT
TRBV20-1	NA	NA	TRBJ1-4	CSARAAGTEKLFF	TGCAGTGCTAGAGCTGCAGGGACAGAAAAACTGTTTTTT
TRBV7-9	NA	NA	TRBJ2-2	CASSSPQGDTGELFF	TGTGCCAGCAGCTCCCCGCAGGGTGACACCGGGGAGCTGTTTTTT
TRBV24-1	NA	few	TRBJ2-3	CATGDTSTDTQYF	TGTGCCACCGGGGATACTAGCACAGATACGCAGTATTTT
TRBV20-1	NA	NA	TRBJ1-1	CSALDSFMNTEAFF	TGCAGTGCCCTTGACAGTTTCATGAACACTGAAGCTTTCTTT
TRBV28	NA	NA	TRBJ1-5	CASSRTGEQVNQPQHF	TGTGCCAGCAGTCGCACGGGGGAACAGGTCAATCAGCCCCAGCATTTT
TRBV10-3	NA	NA	TRBJ2-3	CATRAGDTQYF	TGTGCCACCCGAGCGGGAGATACGCAGTATTTT
TRBV28	NA	NA	TRBJ1-5	CASKDNHGNQPQHF	TGTGCCAGCAAGGACAATCACGGCAATCAGCCCCAGCATTTT
TRBV6-6	NA	many	TRBJ1-5	CASRRQDQPQHF	TGTGCCAGCAGACGACAGGATCAGCCCCAGCATTTT
TRBV18	NA	many	TRBJ1-1	CASSPTVSEAFF	TGTGCCAGCTCACCAACGGTCTCTGAAGCTTTCTTT
TRBV7-2	NA	NA	TRBJ2-5	CASSSLVAGNQETQYF	TGTGCCAGCAGCTCCCTGGTGGCGGGGAATCAAGAGACCCAGTACTTC
TRBV20-1	TRBD1	few	TRBJ2-3	CSASPTTGTGIIDTQYF	TGCAGTGCTAGCCCTACGACCGGGACAGGTATCATAGATACGCAGTATTTT
TRBV5-1	NA	NA	TRBJ2-1	CASSLAGDLRGFF	TGCGCCAGCAGCTTGGCCGGGGACCTCCGGGGTTTCTTC
TRBV28	TRBD1	few	TRBJ2-2	CASSVTGDTGELFF	TGTGCCAGCAGCGTGACAGGGGACACCGGGGAGCTGTTTTTT
TRBV29-1	NA	NA	TRBJ1-2	CSVDANINYGYTF	TGCAGCGTTGATGCGAACATCAACTATGGCTACACCTTC